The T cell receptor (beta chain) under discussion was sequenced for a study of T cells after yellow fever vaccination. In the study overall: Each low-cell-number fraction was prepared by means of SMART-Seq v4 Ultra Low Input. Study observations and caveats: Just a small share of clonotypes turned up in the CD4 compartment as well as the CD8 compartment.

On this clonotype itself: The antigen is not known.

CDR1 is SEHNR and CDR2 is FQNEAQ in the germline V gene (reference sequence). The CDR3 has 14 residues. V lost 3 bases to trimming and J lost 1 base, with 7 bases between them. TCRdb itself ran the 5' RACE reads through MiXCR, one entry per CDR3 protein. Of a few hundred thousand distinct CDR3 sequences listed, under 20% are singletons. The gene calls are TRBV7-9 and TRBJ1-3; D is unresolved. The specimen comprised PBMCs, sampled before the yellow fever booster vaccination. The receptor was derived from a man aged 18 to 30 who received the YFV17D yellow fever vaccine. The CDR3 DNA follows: TGTGCCAGCAGCTTCGTTGGTTCTGGAAACACCATATATTTT. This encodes CASSFVGSGNTIYF. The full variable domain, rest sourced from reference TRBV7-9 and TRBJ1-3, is DTGVSQNPRHKITKRGQNVTFRCDPISEHNRLYWYRQTLGQGPEFLTYFQNEAQLEKSRLLSDRFSAERPKGSFSTLEIQRTEQGDSAMYLCASSFVGSGNTIYFGEGSWLTVV.